This T cell receptor beta chain was recorded in a study of T cell changes during pregnancy in multiple sclerosis. TCRdb's copy holds only in-frame clones and misses some; the assay was immunoSEQ multiplex PCR. The repertoire includes roughly 100,000 clones, around nine tenths of them detected once, and over 0.6% sits in the top ten. This CDR3 comprises 14 residues. The V segment lost 6 bases and the J segment 3 bases; nucleotides outside the gene matches: 4. Germline CDR1 is SEHNR and CDR2 is FQNEAQ (reference sequence). The gene calls are TRBV7-9 and TRBJ2-1, with 8 bases identical to TRBD1. The receptor comes from a female donor in good health, enrolled as a control in a pregnancy study. Specimen: peripheral blood, collected in the second trimester of pregnancy. The CDR3: CASRRDRIYNEQFF. CDR3 nucleotide sequence: TGTGCCAGCAGGAGGGACAGGATCTACAATGAGCAGTTCTTC.